What follows is one TCR beta chain and its context. This clone was seen a single time. Its antigen is unknown. No much larger clonotype is one base removed from it; base qualities were not supplied. Other DNA variants within this sample encode the same CDR3. The data belong to a study of cytomegalovirus exposure and HLA in healthy donors (TCRdb year 2017). For the wider study: In an earlier analysis of under 750 of the donors, 276 Gb of sequence data and approximately 100 million unique TCR beta sequences from roughly 200 million T cells were reported. Roughly 320 gigabases of sequencing data and 70 million to 95 million unique TCR sequences made up an early release that covered several hundred HLA-typed donors. Among the approximately 430 genotyped donors, about 83% belonged to the genetic ancestry cluster associated with self-reported Caucasian donors. The study aimed to test whether cataloging public T cell receptors could reveal signatures of past pathogen exposure. The study used immunosequencing to profile the T cell repertoires of under 700 subjects and linked those repertoires to cytomegalovirus serostatus. Along with the roughly 710-subject first cohort, a separate validation cohort of about 110 different subjects was used. The study combined high-throughput TCR immunosequencing, statistical association of individual TCRs with disease status, and machine learning to predict cytomegalovirus infection status. To study patterns of TCR occurrence, a later analysis re-analyzed previously published TCR beta repertoires from hundreds of donors and added high-resolution HLA genotyping. The later analysis used no new phenotypic data to find candidate immune exposures, relying instead on TCR beta sequences and their occurrence across donors. An earlier analysis of 500 to 650 of the donors applied high-throughput TCR beta sequencing to assess whether each TCR beta V gene segment acted as functional or pseudogenic. Donor age, sex, ethnicity and CMV serostatus were compiled together with the repertoire data. A later genetic analysis took genome-wide SNP genotypes for about 65% of the 666 donors and used that subset as a discovery cohort. All discovery cohort repertoires had been generated on a single sequencing platform. HLA typing included class I and class II loci at four-digit resolution. Typing coverage differed by locus: A, B, C, DRB1 and DQB1 were typed in about 620-630 donors, DQA1 in approximately 520, DPA1 in 600 to 610, and DPB1 in 450 to 480. Roughly 5 DR-DQ haplotypes were handled as single units for association and clustering because linkage in the cohort was strong. Across 398 genotyped donors of the cohort, an average of about 240,000 unique TCR beta nucleotide sequences per donor were sequenced, and roughly 17% of those sequences were non-productive. Study-level results and caveats: This cohort had only TCR beta chains sequenced, and the lack of alpha or paired-chain data limited which features could be detected. Correlated functional status among segregating V segments might reflect linkage disequilibrium, but an unknown experimental factor could not be ruled out. According to a later genetic analysis, donors in an Asian-associated ancestry cluster had fewer N-insertions in productive TCRs than the roughly 670-donor mean. According to the authors, the approach could potentially be generalized to other disease states and immunological phenotypes. Most CMV-associated TCR beta chains appeared to be HLA-restricted in a later analysis, and the HLA associations seemed to be driven largely by CMV exposure. Broadly in line with IMGT annotations, most TCR beta V segments showed up in productive rearrangements about 90% or about 30% of the time in an earlier analysis of several hundred of the donors. A few of the identified cytomegalovirus-associated TCR beta chains were confirmed in vitro to be specific for cytomegalovirus antigens. According to a later analysis, TCR association rates differed among HLA loci, with DRB1 alleles showing the most associated TCRs and HLA-C alleles showing the fewest. In a later analysis, HLA-associated TCR beta chains were found to be more clonally expanded and to have lower generation probabilities than equally common non-associated chains. A cluster of highly shared sequence variants was judged likely to represent a technical artifact of the sequencing pipeline. Assigning TCR associations to individual alleles was difficult when HLA alleles, especially DR and DQ, strongly co-occurred. The study gave a list of 150 to 200 TCR beta chains associated with cytomegalovirus. The 87-base-pair reads could not distinguish some IMGT-functional V segments, including TRBV6-2 and TRBV6-3, so those segments were excluded. Roughly uniform sequencing depth across donors was assumed in presence/absence analyses, although this assumption may not hold. Because counts were too low, about 18 rarely observed V segments, including chromosome 9 orphons, were left out of the earlier analysis of 500 to 750 of the donors. Because HLA typing was unavailable for some donors at each locus, only the typed subset was used in association tests. An association between a missense DCLRE1C variant and V-gene and J-gene trimming of TCR beta chains was found in a later genetic analysis and replicated in an independent cohort. The only immune exposure information available for the cohort was CMV serostatus. In both the original and validation cohorts, the classifier was reported to diagnose cytomegalovirus status with high specificity and sensitivity. Several of the top co-occurrence clusters appeared to be linked to parvovirus B19, influenza, CMV and Epstein-Barr virus, according to a later analysis. Most TCR sequences were seen in very few donors, while some public TCRs were found in many individuals. A further reported finding was that TCR beta sequences accurately predicted the HLA-A and HLA-B alleles for most subjects in the first cohort. At a false discovery rate of 0.05, a later analysis linked about 16,000 TCR beta sequences to specific HLA alleles.

Library method: the immunoSEQ multiplex PCR assay. The multiplex PCR relied on a mix of 60 forward primers for TCR Vbeta segments and 13 reverse primers for TCR Jbeta segments. The CDR3 region of rearranged TCR beta genes was amplified from genomic DNA with a multiplex PCR assay. Amplified TCR beta libraries were sequenced as 87-base-pair reads on the Illumina HiSeq System. Processing in the source paper ran as follows. A later analysis counted about 82 million unique TCR beta chains across the 666 repertoires, and 9.5 million to 11 million of these chains were shared by at least two donors. Raw reads were error-corrected and collapsed into unique sequences with a nearest-neighbor algorithm that merged closely related sequences to remove PCR and sequencing errors. V, D and J gene segments were assigned by aligning CDR3 sequences to IMGT reference sequences. Each retained sequence needed at least a six-nucleotide match to both a V gene segment and a J gene segment. A rearrangement was called productive if the CDR3 had no stop codons and remained in frame with V and J, and every other rearrangement was called non-productive. CDR3 was defined by IMGT convention, running from the second conserved V-encoded cysteine to the conserved J-encoded phenylalanine. In an earlier analysis of roughly 580 of the donors, sequences lacking an unambiguous match to a single V gene segment were excluded. An earlier analysis of almost 600 of the donors classified V segments as functional when productive rearrangements were above 56.7% and as segregating when the standard deviation between donors was above 5%. A statistical classification framework was built to diagnose cytomegalovirus status from the catalog of TCR beta chain sequences. V and J gene assignment, in a later analysis, came from comparing TCR nucleotide sequences with IMGT/GENE-DB human TR gene sequences. A later analysis assigned CDR3 sequences and most-parsimonious VDJ recombination scenarios with the TCRdist pipeline. A later analysis defined each TCR beta chain by its CDR3 amino acid sequence plus V-gene family, and excluded reads lacking a unique V-gene family. To address suspected cross-contamination and a sequencing artifact, a later analysis removed roughly 580 highly shared, low-generation-probability nucleotide sequences. In a later analysis, a clonal expansion index was calculated for each public chain from normalized within-repertoire ranks of inferred template counts. Generation probabilities in a later analysis came from a VDJ recombination model fitted to out-of-frame rearrangements, and those results were checked against IGoR. Hypergeometric tests were used in a later analysis to score TCR-TCR, TCR-HLA and TCR-CMV co-occurrence, with a repertoire-size bias correction applied to the TCR pairs. A later analysis estimated false discovery rates by permuting HLA or CMV assignments 20 times. In a later analysis, co-occurring TCRs were grouped using DBSCAN, and TCRdist sequence similarity was added for clustering within HLA-allele-positive subsets. For co-occurrence clustering, repertoires with fewer than 30,000 or more than 120,000 public chains were excluded, along with about five repertoires with anomalous nucleotide sharing. Entries here come from immuneACCESS through TCRdb and include only in-frame sequences with V and J called. Some clones fail to appear in such tables; in the studies checked, an unresolved V gene covers under half of the shortfall, and the cause of the remainder is unknown. The D gene and trimming were derived from the DNA, and the V and J assignments and clone size from that table. The sample records more than 85,000 clones, 75% to 85% of which are singletons. The top ten constitute less than 1.5% of the sample.

The cohort consisted of some 670 healthy bone marrow donors. All cohort members were sampled while nominally healthy, although unrecorded immune exposures were likely present. The donor was CMV seronegative and belonged to the group of under 400 seronegative cohort members. A peripheral blood sample was provided by each donor, and peripheral blood mononuclear cells were used for TCR beta sequencing. The Qiagen DNeasy Blood Extraction Kit was used to extract genomic DNA from the blood cell samples. CDR1 and CDR2 are read off the germline V gene as SGHRS and YFSETQ. There are 14 amino acids in the CDR3, from cysteine to phenylalanine inclusive. The sequence is cut down to CDR3 DNA, 42 bases in frame from base 1. Relative to germline, V is 2 bases shorter and J is 0 bases shorter, with 9 bases between their ends.

The V and J genes are TRBV5-1 and TRBJ2-7; TRBD2 might be the D gene, on 7 matching bases. The clonotype originates from a young woman in good health and CMV-seronegative. Input material: PBMCs. The nucleotide sequence reads as follows: TGCGCCAGCAGCTTAAGGGGGGGCTCCTACGAGCAGTACTTC. This translates into CASSLRGGSYEQYF.